This entry features one TCR beta chain sequence. As handled by the study authors: Researchers report that nucleated cell counts were estimated from reference gene primer amplification. Some clones are missing from TCRdb's copy, which holds only in-frame ones; the method was immunoSEQ multiplex PCR. That table is the source of V, J and clone size, and D and trimming were worked out from the DNA. The sample contains approximately 220,000 clones, about 88% of which appear only once. This entry comes from a study of blood T cell repertoires in COVID-19. Germline V gene data show CDR1 as MNHEY and CDR2 as SVGAGI. The CDR3 covers 14 residues. Trimming stripped 5 bases from V and 4 bases from J, with 14 bases between.

Specimen: peripheral blood. The chain links TRBV6-5 to TRBJ1-1; tentative D call: TRBD1 (5 bases). The sequence was collected from a man aged 35 to 55 with acute or convalescent COVID-19. The chain's CDR3 is CASSHNRKITEAFF. CDR3 sequence (DNA): TGTGCCAGCAGTCACAACAGGAAGATCACTGAAGCTTTCTTT.